These 32 T cell receptor beta chains were all obtained from the same sample, sequenced in a study of CD8 T cells in Susac syndrome. Random hexamers primed reverse transcription of about 0.45 to 1 ug RNA. MiXCR was run by TCRdb on the immunoSEQ multiplex PCR reads, yielding one entry per CDR3 protein. The sample lists 300,000 or so distinct CDR3 sequences, roughly nine tenths seen once, with approximately 0.065% in the top ten. The sequencing input was CD4+ T cells from PBMCs. The receptor set was obtained from a human donor with multiple sclerosis.

J is TRBJ1-3 and V is TRBV30; 7 bases match TRBD1. V was clipped by 5 bases and J by 2 bases; unmatched bases: 12. The V gene's germline CDR1 is GTSNPN and CDR2 SVGIG (reference sequence). This CDR3 contains 16 residues. The CDR3 spells CAWGPRQGLTGNTIYF. In DNA form, the CDR3 reads TGTGCCTGGGGCCCCCGACAGGGTTTGACTGGAAACACCATATATTTT.

This chain joins TRBV5-1 and TRBJ2-7, with D hard to call. The CDR3 length is 13 residues. Germline loops: CDR1 SGHRS, CDR2 YFSETQ. V was trimmed by 0 bases and J by 4 bases, leaving 8 bases between them. This CDR3 reads CASSLVVGYEQYF. The CDR3 DNA follows: TGCGCCAGCAGCTTGGTGGTAGGGTACGAGCAGTACTTC. The full variable domain, its missing parts supplied by reference TRBV5-1 and TRBJ2-7, is KAGVTQTPRYLIKTRGQQVTLSCSPISGHRSVSWYQQTPGQGLQFLFEYFSETQRNKGNFPGRFSGRQFSNSRSEMNVSTLELGDSALYLCASSLVVGYEQYFGPGTRLTVT.

This clonotype was observed once. The V call is TRBV6-1, the J call TRBJ1-3, with D perhaps TRBD1 (6 bases). The CDR3 consists of 15 residues. V lost 7 bases to trimming and J lost 8 bases, with 21 bases between them. Germline CDR1 reads MNHNS; CDR2 reads SASEGT. The CDR3 spells CASTQVGGATDTIYF. The CDR3 nucleotides read TGTGCCAGCACCCAGGTTGGGGGGGCTACGGACACCATATATTTT.

J is TRBJ1-6 and V is TRBV9; 9 nucleotides line up with TRBD1. CDR3 length: 15 amino acids. Per the germline V gene, CDR1 is SGDLS and CDR2 is YYNGEE. V shed 4 bases and J 8 bases; nucleotides not matched to a gene: 7. The CDR3 loop reads CASSLSGTGYSPLHF. CDR3 DNA: TGTGCCAGCAGCCTAAGTGGGACAGGGTATTCACCCCTCCACTTT.

V is TRBV4-3 and J is TRBJ2-3; possible D gene TRBD2, 6 bases. There are 14 residues in the CDR3. Trimming left V 2 bases short and J 5 bases short, with 11 bases between. The germline V gene encodes CDR1 LGHNA and CDR2 YSLEER. The CDR3 region is CASSQPGEVDTQYF. CDR3 coding DNA: TGCGCCAGCAGCCAACCGGGAGAGGTAGATACGCAGTATTTT.

The CDR3 is CSDGGSSSGELFF. Here the CDR3 DNA reads TGCAGTGACGGGGGGTCATCCTCCGGGGAGCTGTTTTTT. The chain employs TRBV20-1 and TRBJ2-2; the match to TRBD2 covers 7 bases. The CDR3 is 13 amino acids. The ends lost 7 bases at V and 6 bases at J; junction bases unmatched: 8. Germline CDR1 DFQATT, CDR2 SNEGSKA (reference sequence).

CDR3 region: CASSPAVGATETQYF. DNA of the CDR3: TGTGCCAGCTCACCGGCGGTGGGGGCGACGGAGACCCAGTACTTC. The V and J genes are TRBV18 and TRBJ2-5; tentative D call: TRBD1 (6 bases). The CDR3 length is 15 residues. The V gene's germline CDR1 is KGHSH and CDR2 LQKENI. Trimming removed 3 bases from V and 5 bases from J, with 16 bases in between.

V usage is TRBV7-9 and J usage is TRBJ2-7; 8 nucleotides agree with TRBD1. Germline lookup yields CDR1 SEHNR and CDR2 FQNEAQ (reference sequence). J lost 4 bases, V lost 8 bases, and 4 bases had no gene match. The CDR3 is 12 amino acids. The CDR3 region is CASGTGGYEQYF. The CDR3 nucleotides are TGTGCCAGCGGGACAGGCGGTTACGAGCAGTACTTC.

The chain carries TRBV18 and TRBJ2-1; no firm D call. The CDR3 loop spans 14 amino acids. CDR1 and CDR2 from the germline V gene are KGHSH and LQKENI. Trimming left V 6 bases short and J 8 bases short, with 17 bases between. CDR3 sequence reads: CASSPNFQDHEQFF. DNA of the CDR3: TGTGCCAGCTCTCCTAACTTCCAGGACCATGAGCAGTTCTTC.

The V call is TRBV20-1, the J call TRBJ1-2; tentatively, D is TRBD1 (6 bases). Per germline, CDR1 DFQATT and CDR2 SNEGSKA (reference sequence). The CDR3 runs 11 residues. V shed 4 bases and J shed 7 bases, with 10 bases lying between them. The CDR3 here is CSANHRAGYTF. The DNA for the CDR3 is TGCAGTGCTAACCACAGGGCTGGCTACACCTTC.

V usage is TRBV3-1 and J usage is TRBJ2-7; 9 bases agree with TRBD1. The V and J ends lost 1 base and 0 bases, in that order; junction bases with no gene match: 7. The CDR3 has 17 residues. The V gene's germline CDR1 is LGHDT and CDR2 YNNKEL (reference sequence). CDR3 in amino acids: CASSQAPGQGTSYEQYF. Here the CDR3 DNA reads TGTGCCAGCAGCCAAGCGCCCGGACAGGGGACCTCCTACGAGCAGTACTTC.

The rearrangement links TRBV3-1 to TRBJ2-1, with 7 bases aligning to TRBD1. Trimming took 1 base from V and 12 from J; bases not matched to a gene: 6. The CDR3 has 13 amino acids. Germline assignment: CDR1 LGHDT and CDR2 YNNKEL (reference sequence). CDR3 in amino acids: CASSQGRQGGQFF. Here the CDR3 DNA reads TGTGCCAGCAGCCAAGGCCGACAGGGTGGGCAGTTCTTC.

The J gene is TRBJ1-2, the V gene TRBV30; D is uncertain. V lost 0 bases and J lost 7, with 15 bases in between. Germline V gene data show CDR1 as GTSNPN and CDR2 as SVGIG (reference sequence). There are 14 residues in the CDR3. DNA of the CDR3: TGTGCCTGGAGTGTAGCCCGCCGTGGGAGTGGCTACACCTTC. Protein product: CAWSVARRGSGYTF. Drawing the rest from reference TRBV30 and TRBJ1-2, the complete variable domain is SQTIHQWPATLVQPVGSPLSLECTVEGTSNPNLYWYRQAAGRGLQLLFYSVGIGQISSEVPQNLSASRPQDRQFILSSKKLLLSDSGFYLCAWSVARRGSGYTFGSGTRLTVV.

This rearrangement joins TRBV7-8 to TRBJ2-5; TRBD1 matches 7 bases. Germline trimming cut 4 bases from V and 5 bases from J; bases unmatched to any gene: 13. CDR3 length equals 16 residues. Germline lookup yields CDR1 SGHVS and CDR2 FQNEAQ. Written as DNA, the CDR3 is TGTGCCAGCAGCTCTCAGACAGGGTTAATAGCGGAGACCCAGTACTTC. Translating gives CASSSQTGLIAETQYF.

CDR3 DNA: TGTGCCAGCAGCCCAAGGTACGGTGGCAATCAGCCCCAGCATTTT. Amino acid sequence: CASSPRYGGNQPQHF. The rearrangement uses TRBV7-8 and TRBJ1-5; no definite D call. Trimming left V 5 bases short and J 2 bases short, with 13 bases between. Germline loops: CDR1 SGHVS, CDR2 FQNEAQ. The CDR3 spans 15 residues.

This chain links TRBV6-5 with TRBJ2-5; tentative D call: TRBD2 (6 bases). The V end was cut by 1 base, the J end by 3 bases, with 12 bases between. The CDR3 is made up of 15 amino acids. The germline CDR1 and CDR2 sequences are MNHEY and SVGAGI. The DNA of the CDR3 is TGTGCCAGCAGTTACTTGCAGCGGGCCAAAGAGACCCAGTACTTC. Translated: CASSYLQRAKETQYF.

V and J are TRBV6-5 and TRBJ2-3; D is perhaps TRBD1 (5 bases). Germline V lookup: CDR1 MNHEY, CDR2 SVGAGI. CDR3 length: 14 amino acids. Trimming shortened V by 5 bases and J by 0 bases, and 9 bases separated the two germline ends. Written as DNA, the CDR3 is TGTGCCAGCAGTGATGGGGCTAGCACAGATACGCAGTATTTT. It is translated as CASSDGASTDTQYF.

V and J are TRBV7-8 and TRBJ2-2, with 7 bases that match TRBD1. Unmatched junction bases numbered 6, after V lost 5 bases and J lost 6 bases. The CDR3 runs to 14 residues. Germline loops: CDR1 SGHVS, CDR2 FQNEAQ. Here the CDR3 reads CASSTDRAAGELFF. DNA of the CDR3: TGTGCCAGCAGCACCGACAGGGCGGCCGGGGAGCTGTTTTTT.

The chain links TRBV5-1 to TRBJ2-2, with TRBD2 matching over 9 bases. The V segment lost 4 bases and the J segment 1 base; nucleotides outside the gene matches: 5. CDR1 is SGHRS and CDR2 is YFSETQ in the germline V gene. This CDR3 comprises 16 residues. CDR3 DNA sequence: TGCGCCAGCAGCGGGACTAGCTGGGAGAACACCGGGGAGCTGTTTTTT. This sequence encodes CASSGTSWENTGELFF.

The chain links TRBV24-1 to TRBJ2-3; TRBD1 or TRBD2 may be the D gene (5 bases each). The V gene lost 4 bases and the J gene lost 4 bases, with 17 bases spanning the gap. Germline V gene lookup returns CDR1 KGHDR and CDR2 SFDVKD. The CDR3 length is 16 residues. The CDR3 DNA reads as TGTGCCACCAGTGACTTCCGGGACCCGAGGCCAGATACGCAGTATTTT. It yields the protein CATSDFRDPRPDTQYF.

This clonotype was found a few times. The rearrangement joins TRBV19 to TRBJ2-2, with D perhaps TRBD2 (5 bases). Germline V lookup: CDR1 LNHDA, CDR2 SQIVND (reference sequence). This CDR3 has 14 amino acids. V lost 4 bases and J 1 base, leaving 7 bases between the germline ends. The CDR3 nucleotides read TGTGCCAGTAGTAGGACTGGGAACACCGGGGAGCTGTTTTTT. Residues: CASSRTGNTGELFF. Supplemented by reference TRBV19 and TRBJ2-2, the full variable domain reads DGGITQSPKYLFRKEGQNVTLSCEQNLNHDAMYWYRQDPGQGLRLIYYSQIVNDFQKGDIAEGYSVSREKKESFPLTVTSAQKNPTAFYLCASSRTGNTGELFFGEGSRLTVL.

This clonotype was observed a single time. The chain is built from TRBV6-2 or TRBV6-3 and TRBJ1-1; the D is unclear. Germline V CDR1 and CDR2: MNHEY, SVGEGT. The CDR3 extends over 14 amino acids. V dropped 7 bases and J dropped 0 bases, with 12 bases sitting between them. The CDR3 bases are TGTGCCAGCACTGGACGAAGCGTGAACACTGAAGCTTTCTTT. This translates into CASTGRSVNTEAFF.

The rearrangement links TRBV6-6 to TRBJ1-5, with TRBD1 as a possible D gene (5 bases). This CDR3 spans 15 amino acids. Germline assignment: CDR1 MNHNY and CDR2 SVGAGI (reference sequence). Trimming removed 2 bases at V and 4 bases at J, with 12 bases between. CDR3: CASSYPGGLNQPQHF. CDR3 bases: TGTGCCAGCAGTTACCCTGGGGGGTTAAATCAGCCCCAGCATTTT.

The rearrangement uses TRBV6-5 and TRBJ1-3; D is perhaps TRBD1 (5 bases). Germline V CDR1 and CDR2: MNHEY, SVGAGI. V was pared by 4 bases and J by 0 bases, with 13 bases between. The CDR3 runs to 16 residues. CDR3 DNA: TGTGCCAGCAGTTTAACCGGGGACGACTCTGGAAACACCATATATTTT. Translation: CASSLTGDDSGNTIYF.

This chain joins TRBV7-9 and TRBJ2-7; 8 bases match TRBD2. Germline V lookup: CDR1 SEHNR, CDR2 FQNEAQ (reference sequence). This CDR3 comprises 13 residues. The V and J ends lost 5 bases and 6 bases, in that order; junction bases with no gene match: 6. CDR3 nucleotides: TGTGCCAGCAGCGCAGCGGGAGCTCTCGAGCAGTACTTC. This translates into CASSAAGALEQYF.

This clonotype has more than one count but fewer than ten. V gene TRBV9 combines with J gene TRBJ2-3, with a possible D match to TRBD2 (5 bases). From germline, CDR1 is SGDLS and CDR2 YYNGEE. This CDR3 contains 15 residues. V shed 0 bases and J shed 1 base, with 9 bases lying between them. This CDR3 is CASSVDLGGTDTQYF. DNA of the CDR3: TGTGCCAGCAGCGTAGATCTCGGGGGCACAGATACGCAGTATTTT.

The rearrangement links TRBV30 to TRBJ2-5; D remains unclear. Germline V gene sequence: CDR1 GTSNPN, CDR2 SVGIG (reference sequence). The CDR3 totals 15 residues. V was shortened by 4 bases and J by 1 base, with 16 bases between the two germline ends. The CDR3 coding sequence is TGTGCCTGGATCCCCCCCAACAGAGGCCAAGAGACCCAGTACTTC. It encodes CAWIPPNRGQETQYF.

This chain uses TRBV5-6 with TRBJ2-6; 8 nucleotides line up with TRBD2. This CDR3 is built from 17 residues. Unmatched junction bases numbered 7, after V lost 5 bases and J lost 0 bases. Per the germline V gene, CDR1 is SGHDT and CDR2 is YYEEEE. CDR3 coding DNA: TGTGCCAGCAGGCCGTGGCGGGAGGTCTCTGGGGCCAACGTCCTGACTTTC. It translates to CASRPWREVSGANVLTF.

The chain links TRBV12-3 or TRBV12-4 to TRBJ1-1, with 9 bases matching TRBD1. The CDR3 is 14 residues long. Losses at the gene ends were 3 bases for V and 4 bases for J; bases not matched to a gene: 3. The CDR3 spells CASSFRTGATEAFF. DNA for the CDR3: TGTGCCAGCAGTTTCCGGACAGGGGCCACTGAAGCTTTCTTT.

The chain recombines TRBV6-5 with TRBJ1-2, with D perhaps matching TRBD1 (5 bases). Germline V gives CDR1 MNHEY, CDR2 SVGAGI. The V and J ends lost 4 bases and 4 bases respectively, with 22 bases between them. This CDR3 contains 17 residues. CDR3 DNA sequence: TGTGCCAGCAGTTTACAGCGGCTCGGGGCGGAACTCTATGGCTACACCTTC. Translation gives CASSLQRLGAELYGYTF.

The chain combines TRBV4-2 with TRBJ2-2; the match to TRBD2 covers 11 bases. The CDR3 spans 17 residues. The germline CDR1 and CDR2 sequences are LGHNA and YNFKEQ. The junction had 5 bases not matched to a gene; V was cut back by 0 bases and J by 5 bases. The CDR3 is CASSQDALAGGTGELFF. As DNA, the CDR3 is TGTGCCAGCAGCCAAGATGCCCTAGCGGGAGGAACCGGGGAGCTGTTTTTT.

The V and J genes are TRBV27 and TRBJ1-1; possibly TRBD1 for D (5 bases). The V gene lost 7 bases and the J gene lost 1 base, with 19 bases spanning the gap. CDR3 length equals 16 residues. Germline lookup yields CDR1 MNHEY and CDR2 SMNVEV (reference sequence). CDR3 nucleotides: TGTGCCAGCAACGACTGGGGGGGAGGGAAGAACACTGAAGCTTTCTTT. Its translation is CASNDWGGGKNTEAFF.